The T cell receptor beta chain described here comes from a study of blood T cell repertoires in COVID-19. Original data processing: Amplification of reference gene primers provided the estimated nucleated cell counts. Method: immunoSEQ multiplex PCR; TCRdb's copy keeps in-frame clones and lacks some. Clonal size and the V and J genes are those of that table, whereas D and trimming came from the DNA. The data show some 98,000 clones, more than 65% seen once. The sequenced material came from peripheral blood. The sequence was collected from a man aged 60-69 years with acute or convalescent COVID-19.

Here the CDR3 DNA reads TGTGCCAGCAGCCCAATTACAGGGGATAGCAATCAGCCCCAGCATTTT. Protein product: CASSPITGDSNQPQHF. The chain links TRBV11-2 to TRBJ1-5, with TRBD1 matching over 7 bases. The CDR3 runs to 16 residues. The junction had 7 bases not matched to a gene; V was cut back by 5 bases and J by 0 bases. Germline V gives CDR1 SGHAT, CDR2 FQNNGV.